The sequence of this TCR beta chain was determined in a study of blood T cells in healthy people across ages. Points from the study as a whole: Age showed a roughly linear inverse relationship with TCR beta diversity per million T cells. More naive CD4+ cells and higher diversity marked long-lived donors relative to aged donors.

This clonotype has just a few counts. The antigen remains undetermined. The V and J ends lost 1 base and 6 bases respectively, with 12 bases between them. CDR1 is SGDLS, CDR2 YYNGEE, per germline. This CDR3 comprises 14 residues. Primed by a sample-barcoded 5' primer and a J-beta primer mix, a second PCR proceeded for 7 to 11 cycles. A 12-random-nucleotide template-switch adaptor tagged each cDNA molecule. MiXCR, applied by TCRdb to the 5' RACE reads, yields one record per CDR3 protein. The sample has about 640,000 distinct CDR3 sequences; under 65% are singletons. The V and J genes are TRBV9 and TRBJ2-3; D unclear. Sequenced material: blood. The sequence was obtained from a man aged 55 to 70 in good health. The CDR3 spells CASSVRLPADTQYF. The CDR3 coding sequence is TGTGCCAGCAGCGTAAGGCTACCTGCGGATACGCAGTATTTT.